This T cell receptor (beta chain) was captured by sequencing in a study of blood T cell repertoires in COVID-19. Study as a whole: Whether acute or convalescent, the COVID-19 samples came from the United States, Italy and Spain. PBMCs, B-cell-depleted T cells, or T cells provided the cDNA or gDNA that made up the material.

Authors' methods: Nucleated cell counts were estimated from reference gene primer amplification. Assay: immunoSEQ multiplex PCR; the TCRdb copy retains only in-frame clones and omits some. V and J calls and clone size are those listed in that table; D and trimming were worked out from the DNA. The table records approximately 82,000 clones, more than 75% of them present only once. This receptor was taken from a man in his fifties with active or convalescent COVID-19. The sequencing sample was made of peripheral blood.

CDR3 nucleotides: TGTGCCAGCAGTCACACCGGGACAGGGGAAGGCTACACCTTC. Translated, it gives CASSHTGTGEGYTF. The genes are TRBV7-9 and TRBJ1-2, with TRBD1 matching 10 bases. This CDR3 spans 14 amino acids. Per germline, CDR1 SEHNR and CDR2 FQNEAQ (reference sequence). V trimming: 6 bases; J trimming: 8 bases; junction bases outside the gene matches: 9.